This T cell receptor (beta chain) was sequenced in a study of blood T cell repertoires in COVID-19. The protocol was immunoSEQ multiplex PCR, while the TCRdb copy is restricted to in-frame clones and leaves out a portion. Of approximately 330,000 clones listed, roughly 86% are singletons. This sequence was found in a man aged 30 to 39 with COVID-19, enrolled during active disease. Sequencing used peripheral blood.

In DNA form, the CDR3 reads TGCAGCGTTGACGACGCCAGGGGGATCTGGAACACTGAAGCTTTCTTT. Amino acid sequence: CSVDDARGIWNTEAFF. J is TRBJ1-1 and V is TRBV29-1; 7 bases agree with TRBD1. CDR3 size: 16 residues. Trimming at V came to 3 bases and at J to 1 base, leaving 11 bases not matched to a gene. The germline V gene encodes CDR1 SQVTM and CDR2 ANQGSEA.